What follows describes a single T cell receptor beta chain. The specificity of this receptor is unknown. Base-call qualities are not available, and no considerably larger clone is one nucleotide away. Preparation of the library involved the immunoSEQ multiplex PCR assay. For the multiplex PCR, a mixture combining 60 forward primers for TCR Vbeta segments and 13 reverse primers for TCR Jbeta segments was used. The CDR3 region of rearranged TCR beta genes was amplified from genomic DNA with a multiplex PCR assay. The amplified TCR beta libraries were sequenced on the Illumina HiSeq System as 87-base-pair reads. Per the authors' processing: A later analysis counted about 80 million unique TCR beta chains across the 640 or so repertoires, and around 12 million of these chains were shared by at least two donors. A nearest-neighbor algorithm error-corrected the raw reads and collapsed the reads into unique sequences, merging closely related sequences to remove PCR and sequencing errors. V, D and J gene segments were assigned by aligning CDR3 sequences to IMGT reference sequences. For a sequence to be retained, a match of at least six nucleotides to both a V gene segment and a J gene segment was required. A rearrangement counted as productive if the CDR3 had no stop codons and remained in frame with V and J, and every other rearrangement counted as non-productive. Following IMGT convention, CDR3 was defined as the stretch from the second conserved V-encoded cysteine up to the conserved J-encoded phenylalanine. The earlier analysis of fewer than 700 of the donors excluded sequences that lacked an unambiguous match to a single V gene segment. An earlier analysis of roughly 590 of the donors called V segments functional above 56.7% productive rearrangements and segregating when the between-donor standard deviation exceeded 5%. A statistical classification framework was built to diagnose cytomegalovirus status from the catalog of TCR beta chain sequences. V and J gene assignment, in a later analysis, came from comparing TCR nucleotide sequences with IMGT/GENE-DB human TR gene sequences. A later analysis assigned CDR3 sequences and most-parsimonious VDJ recombination scenarios with the TCRdist pipeline. In a later analysis, every TCR beta chain was defined by the combination of its CDR3 amino acid sequence and its V-gene family, and reads without a unique V-gene family were dropped. To address suspected cross-contamination and a sequencing artifact, a later analysis removed a few hundred highly shared, low-generation-probability nucleotide sequences. In a later analysis, a clonal expansion index was calculated for each public chain from normalized within-repertoire ranks of inferred template counts. Generation probabilities in a later analysis came from a VDJ recombination model fitted to out-of-frame rearrangements, and those results were checked against IGoR. In a later analysis, TCR-TCR, TCR-HLA and TCR-CMV co-occurrence was scored with hypergeometric tests, and a repertoire-size bias correction was applied to TCR pairs. To estimate false discovery rates, a later analysis permuted the HLA or CMV assignments 20 times. A later analysis grouped co-occurring TCRs with DBSCAN, adding TCRdist sequence similarity when clustering within HLA-allele-positive subsets. For co-occurrence clustering, repertoires with fewer than 30,000 or more than 120,000 public chains were excluded, along with a handful of repertoires with anomalous nucleotide sharing. TCRdb took over this immuneACCESS table, retaining in-frame rearrangements with V and J assigned. Such tables are incomplete; in checked studies, under half of the missing clones stem from an unresolved V gene, and the remainder is unexplained. V, J and clone size were drawn from that table, and D and trimming were deduced from the DNA. For this sample the table gives some 140,000 clones, of which around 82% were detected only once. The ten largest account for 1% to 1.5% of the sample.

Based on the germline V gene, the CDR1 and CDR2 sequences are SQVTM and ANQGSEA. The junction shows trimming of 0 bases on V and 7 bases on J, plus 9 bases between the germline ends. The CDR3 spans 12 residues, from the cysteine through the phenylalanine. The CDR3 DNA has 36 bases and is translated from base 1. This specimen belongs to a study of cytomegalovirus exposure and HLA in healthy donors (dated by TCRdb to about 2017). Looking at the study overall: According to an earlier analysis of a few hundred of the donors, some 180 million T cells yielded 95 million to 140 million unique TCR beta sequences and 276 Gb of sequence data. An early release covering roughly 580 HLA-typed donors comprised about 300 gigabases of sequencing data and roughly 85 million unique TCR sequences. A later analysis re-examined previously published TCR beta repertoires from 600 to 700 donors and added high-resolution HLA genotyping to investigate patterns of TCR occurrence. Genome-wide SNP genotypes for about 60% of the roughly 670 donors were used in a later genetic analysis, which treated that subset as a discovery cohort. The genetic ancestry cluster associated with self-reported Caucasian donors included 81% of the 350 to 500 genotyped donors. All discovery cohort repertoires had been generated using a single sequencing platform. The number of typed donors differed by locus: about 620-640 for A, B, C, DRB1 and DQB1; some 500 for DQA1; approximately 600 for DPA1; and around 490 for DPB1. The T cell repertoires of under 750 subjects were profiled by immunosequencing and related to cytomegalovirus serostatus. An earlier analysis of some 500 of the donors applied high-throughput TCR beta sequencing to assess whether each TCR beta V gene segment acted as functional or pseudogenic. Rather than drawing on any new phenotypic data, the later analysis identified candidate immune exposures from TCR beta sequences and the way those sequences occurred across donors. Among roughly 370 genotyped donors of the cohort, an average of 235,054 unique TCR beta nucleotide sequences were sequenced per donor, roughly a sixth of them non-productive. Both class I and class II loci were covered by HLA typing, at four-digit resolution. To predict cytomegalovirus infection status, the study combined high-throughput TCR immunosequencing, statistical association of individual TCRs with disease status, and machine learning. The study aimed to test whether cataloging public T cell receptors could reveal signatures of past pathogen exposure. In addition to the first cohort of several hundred subjects, a separate validation cohort of 130 or so different subjects was used. Roughly 5 DR-DQ haplotypes were handled as single units for association and clustering because linkage in the cohort was strong. Donor age, sex, ethnicity and CMV serostatus were collected together with the repertoire data.

The cohort was made up of 666 healthy bone marrow donors. All cohort members were sampled while nominally healthy, although unrecorded immune exposures were likely present. The donor was CMV seronegative and belonged to the group of several hundred seronegative cohort members. Every donor gave a peripheral blood sample, and the peripheral blood mononuclear cells from that sample were used for TCR beta sequencing. Genomic DNA was extracted from the blood cell samples with the Qiagen DNeasy Blood Extraction Kit. On the study overall, not on this receptor specifically: Three of the identified cytomegalovirus-associated TCR beta chains were confirmed in vitro to be specific for cytomegalovirus antigens. When HLA alleles, especially DR and DQ, strongly co-occurred, TCR associations were difficult to assign to individual alleles. While some public TCRs were present in many individuals, most TCR sequences turned up only very rarely across donors. In a later analysis, TCR association rates were found to vary across HLA loci, with the most associated TCRs seen for DRB1 alleles and the fewest for HLA-C alleles. Immune exposure information for the cohort was limited to CMV serostatus. Linkage disequilibrium might explain the correlated functional status among segregating V segments, but an unknown experimental factor could not be excluded. The study listed 150 to 200 TCR beta chains as associated with cytomegalovirus. Because some donors lacked HLA typing at each locus, the association tests relied only on the typed subset. In a later genetic analysis, a missense DCLRE1C variant was associated with V-gene and J-gene trimming of TCR beta chains, and the association was replicated in an independent cohort. Roughly uniform sequencing depth across donors was assumed in presence/absence analyses, although this assumption may not hold. In both the original and validation cohorts, the classifier was reported to diagnose cytomegalovirus status with high specificity and sensitivity. A further reported finding was that TCR beta sequences accurately predicted the HLA-A and HLA-B alleles for most subjects in the first cohort. A group of highly shared sequence variants was considered likely to be a technical artifact of the sequencing pipeline. It was suggested by the authors that the approach could potentially be generalized to other disease states and immunological phenotypes. Only TCR beta chains were sequenced in this cohort, and the absence of alpha or paired-chain data limited detectable features. A later analysis reported that several top co-occurrence clusters appeared linked to parvovirus B19, influenza, CMV and Epstein-Barr virus. Specific HLA alleles were associated with roughly 17,000 TCR beta sequences at a false discovery rate of 0.05 in a later analysis. In a later genetic analysis, fewer N-insertions in productive TCRs were reported among donors in an Asian-associated ancestry cluster than the 666-donor mean. In an earlier analysis of roughly 560 of the donors, most TCR beta V segments were observed in productive rearrangements about 90% or about 30% of the time, broadly matching IMGT annotations. In a later analysis, HLA-associated TCR beta chains were found to be more clonally expanded and to have lower generation probabilities than equally common non-associated chains. Because the 87-base-pair reads could not distinguish some IMGT-functional V segments, including TRBV6-2 and TRBV6-3, those segments were excluded. According to a later analysis, most CMV-associated TCR beta chains appeared to be HLA-restricted, and the HLA associations seemed to be driven largely by CMV exposure. The earlier analysis of 587 of the donors excluded approximately 17 rarely observed V segments, including chromosome 9 orphons, because counts were too low.

Sequencing input: PBMCs. This sequence originates from a man aged 45 to 65 in good health and CMV-seronegative. The chain is made from TRBV29-1 and TRBJ1-2; the D segment cannot be called with confidence. The nucleotides are TGCAGCGTTGAAGATATGGGCCGTGGCTACACCTTC. Its protein reads: CSVEDMGRGYTF.